The present T cell receptor (beta chain) was sequenced within a study of blood T cell repertoires in COVID-19. TCRdb's table, derived via immunoSEQ multiplex PCR, lists solely in-frame clones and lacks some. Of under 200,000 clones in the sample, about 80% were seen once. Germline CDR1 is SGHNT and CDR2 is YYREEE (reference sequence). The J segment lost 5 bases and the V segment lost 4 bases, leaving 8 bases of the junction unmatched. The CDR3 consists of 16 residues. The sequencing input was PBMCs or T cells enriched from blood (not recorded which). This rearrangement joins TRBV5-4 to TRBJ1-6, with TRBD1 matching over 8 bases. The receptor was derived from an older woman in a cohort exposed to, infected with or recovered from COVID-19 (not recorded which). The CDR3: CASSPGQGVDNSPLHF. CDR3 DNA: TGTGCCAGCAGCCCCGGACAGGGAGTGGATAATTCACCCCTCCACTTT.